A selection of T cell receptor beta chains follows, all from one sample in a study of cytomegalovirus exposure and HLA in healthy donors. Measured with immunoSEQ multiplex PCR; TCRdb has only the in-frame clones, and not every one. The sample holds 100,000 or so clones, 75% seen once. What was sequenced was PBMCs. These receptor sequences come from a man aged 50 to 60 in good health and CMV-seronegative. CDR3s include the opening cysteine and the closing phenylalanine or tryptophan. Each record gives: J gene, CDR3 length, V gene, D gene, clone size, CDR3 DNA, CDR3 protein. D genes are given only for firm matches. For some rows the clone size is stated as once, few or many, or as a class when expanded; others skip it.

j_gene: TRBJ1-3
len: 16
v_gene: TRBV5-1
d_gene: NA
abundance: NA
CDR3nt: TGCGCCAGCAGCCTAGGGACATCGAGCTCTGGAAACACCATATATTTT
CDR3aa: CASSLGTSSSGNTIYF

j_gene: TRBJ2-5
len: 14
v_gene: TRBV23-1
d_gene: TRBD2
abundance: NA
CDR3nt: TGCGCCAGCAGTCCCGGGGGGATTCTGGAGACCCAGTACTTC
CDR3aa: CASSPGGILETQYF

j_gene: TRBJ1-2
len: 16
v_gene: TRBV7-9
d_gene: NA
abundance: once
CDR3nt: TGTTCCAGCAGTTTCCCGGGTCCTCAGAACCTCTATGGCTACACCTTC
CDR3aa: CSSSFPGPQNLYGYTF

j_gene: TRBJ1-1
len: 14
v_gene: TRBV5-4
d_gene: TRBD1
abundance: NA
CDR3nt: TGTGCCAGCAGCTTGGAGGGGGCCCACACTGAAGCTTTCTTT
CDR3aa: CASSLEGAHTEAFF

j_gene: TRBJ2-7
len: 16
v_gene: TRBV4-1
d_gene: NA
abundance: NA
CDR3nt: TGCGCCAGCAGCCAGGGCGTGGGGGGGCCCACCTACGAGCAGTACTTC
CDR3aa: CASSQGVGGPTYEQYF

j_gene: TRBJ2-7
len: 11
v_gene: TRBV6-1
d_gene: NA
abundance: NA
CDR3nt: TGTGCCAGTTTTCGCTCCTACGAGCAGTACTTC
CDR3aa: CASFRSYEQYF

j_gene: TRBJ2-5
len: 13
v_gene: TRBV29-1
d_gene: TRBD1
abundance: NA
CDR3nt: TGCAGCGTTGGGACAGGGGGAAGCGAGACCCAGTACTTC
CDR3aa: CSVGTGGSETQYF

j_gene: TRBJ2-4
len: 12
v_gene: TRBV11-2
d_gene: NA
abundance: NA
CDR3nt: TGTGCCAGCAGCCCCTTCGACAGGGAGGAGTACTTC
CDR3aa: CASSPFDREEYF

j_gene: TRBJ2-3
len: 15
v_gene: TRBV7-9
d_gene: NA
abundance: NA
CDR3nt: TGTGCCAGCAGCTTAGGTGTGGCTGACACAGATACGCAGTATTTT
CDR3aa: CASSLGVADTDTQYF

j_gene: TRBJ2-7
len: 14
v_gene: TRBV14
d_gene: TRBD1
abundance: NA
CDR3nt: TGTGCCAGCAGCCAAGGGACAGGGGAGCGCGAGCAGTACTTC
CDR3aa: CASSQGTGEREQYF